Presented here are 15 T cell receptor beta chains from one specimen sequenced in a study of shared clonotypes between healthy human individuals. Sequenced by immunoSEQ multiplex PCR; TCRdb stores in-frame clones only, minus some. Counted here are around 480,000 clones, 75% to 80% occurring once; the ten biggest clones make up approximately 12%. Material: PBMCs. Receptors originate from a woman in her thirties or forties in good health. Some clones in this sample may be carry-over from other donors' samples.

The chain combines TRBV30 with TRBJ2-3, with D perhaps TRBD1 (5 bases). V was trimmed by 5 bases and J by 7 bases, leaving 7 bases between them. From germline, CDR1 is GTSNPN and CDR2 SVGIG (reference sequence). The CDR3 runs 10 residues. The CDR3 loop reads CAWGHYTQYF. DNA for the CDR3: TGTGCCTGGGGACACTATACGCAGTATTTT.

The V and J genes are TRBV7-8 and TRBJ2-1; 7 positions agree with TRBD2. With V trimmed by 4 bases and J by 0 bases, 6 bases remained unmatched. The CDR3 covers 16 residues. CDR1 is SGHVS, CDR2 FQNEAQ, per germline. The CDR3 here is CASSSYRLASYNEQFF. In nucleotides, the CDR3 is TGTGCCAGCAGCTCCTACAGACTAGCCTCCTACAATGAGCAGTTCTTC.

This clone was counted once. The V gene is TRBV7-6, the J gene TRBJ2-1; either TRBD1 or TRBD2 may supply D (5 bases each). CDR3 length: 15 amino acids. CDR1 and CDR2 (germline): SGHVS, FNYEAQ. The V and J ends lost 1 base and 4 bases respectively, with 11 bases between them. CDR3 nucleotides: TGTGCCAGCAGCTTAGGCTCGGGGACGTACAATGAGCAGTTCTTC. Translating gives CASSLGSGTYNEQFF.

The chain couples TRBV9 to TRBJ2-1, with 7 bases fitting TRBD2. The CDR3 length is 17 residues. CDR1 SGDLS and CDR2 YYNGEE come from the germline V gene. Germline trimming cut 3 bases from V and 8 bases from J; bases unmatched to any gene: 17. The CDR3 DNA reads as TGTGCCAGCAGCGAGAGCAGGGAGGGAGGGCCAAGGGATGAGCAGTTCTTC. Amino acid sequence: CASSESREGGPRDEQFF. Supplemented by reference TRBV9 and TRBJ2-1, the full variable domain reads DSGVTQTPKHLITATGQRVTLRCSPRSGDLSVYWYQQSLDQGLQFLIQYYNGEERAKGNILERFSAQQFPDLHSELNLSSLELGDSALYFCASSESREGGPRDEQFFGPGTRLTVL.

J is TRBJ2-1 and V is TRBV5-4; 8 bases fit TRBD1. J was trimmed by 5 bases and V by 3 bases; bases with no gene match: 1. This CDR3 spans 13 amino acids. From germline, CDR1 is SGHNT and CDR2 YYREEE (reference sequence). Here the CDR3 DNA reads TGTGCCAGCAGCTCGGACAGGGACAATGAGCAGTTCTTC. It translates to CASSSDRDNEQFF.

The J gene is TRBJ2-3, the V gene TRBV27; 7 bases match TRBD1. V lost 6 bases, J lost 1 base, and 4 bases stayed unmatched. Germline CDR1 reads MNHEY; CDR2 reads SMNVEV (reference sequence). The length of the CDR3 is 14 residues. The CDR3 region has the DNA TGTGCCAGCAGGAAGACAGGGCGCACAGATACGCAGTATTTT. It yields the protein CASRKTGRTDTQYF.

V is TRBV11-1 and J is TRBJ2-3; D gene uncertain. Between the trimmed V and J ends, which lost 8 bases and 3 bases, there was a span of 9 bases. The CDR3 loop spans 12 amino acids. Germline CDR1 SGHAT, CDR2 FQDESV (reference sequence). Here the CDR3 DNA reads TGTGCCAGCGAAGGGTGGACAGATACGCAGTATTTT. As protein: CASEGWTDTQYF.

The sample holds a few counts of this clone. At one end the junction does not follow the germline gene, possibly because of a read error. The V call is TRBV7-2, the J call TRBJ1-2; 8 bases map to TRBD1. The CDR3 covers 15 residues. Germline values: CDR1 SGHTA, CDR2 FQGNSA. The CDR3 sequence is CASTLGPDRGGGYTF. CDR3 nucleotides: TGTGCCAGCACCTTAGGCCCCGACAGGGGAGGTGGCTACACCTTC.

The chain recombines TRBV7-9 with TRBJ2-7; TRBD1 matches 7 bases. Trimming cost V 4 bases and J 3 bases; bases outside gene matches: 6. The V gene's germline CDR1 is SEHNR and CDR2 FQNEAQ (reference sequence). The CDR3 spans 14 residues. DNA of the CDR3: TGTGCCAGCAGCTCGACTCGGACAGGCTACGAGCAGTACTTC. Its protein is CASSSTRTGYEQYF. Based on the CDR3 plus reference TRBV7-9 and TRBJ2-7, the full variable domain is DTGVSQNPRHKITKRGQNVTFRCDPISEHNRLYWYRQTLGQGPEFLTYFQNEAQLEKSRLLSDRFSAERPKGSFSTLEIQRTEQGDSAMYLCASSSTRTGYEQYFGPGTRLTVT.

The J gene is TRBJ2-1, the V gene TRBV11-2; D might be TRBD1 (6 bases). In germline, CDR1 is SGHAT, CDR2 FQNNGV. V was cut by 2 bases and J by 5 bases, with 10 bases left in between. The CDR3 covers 14 residues. The CDR3 loop is CASSLSRQDNEQFF. As DNA, the CDR3 is TGTGCCAGCAGCTTATCTAGACAGGACAATGAGCAGTTCTTC.

On this clone: The DNA is left out, because the CDR3 cannot be placed on it with certainty; the CDR3 is given as TCRdb lists it. This chain uses TRBV27 with TRBJ2-7; the DNA was not used to check the table's D call, TRBD1. Ends included, the CDR3 has 15 residues. Germline values: CDR1 MNHEY, CDR2 SMNVEV (reference sequence). The CDR3 loop is CASSFQGVFGEEQYF.

J is TRBJ1-2 and V is TRBV7-2; possible D gene TRBD1, 5 bases. The V end was cut by 1 base, the J end by 8 bases, with 11 bases between. Germline V gene data show CDR1 as SGHTA and CDR2 as FQGNSA. This CDR3 has 13 residues. CDR3 region: CASSLGAGLGYTF. For the CDR3, the DNA is TGTGCCAGCAGCTTAGGGGCGGGACTAGGCTACACCTTC.

This clone was seen a handful of times. This rearrangement joins TRBV11-2 to TRBJ2-3; D perhaps matches TRBD2 (5 bases). Trimming stripped 1 base from V and 4 bases from J, with 6 bases between. Germline V gene lookup returns CDR1 SGHAT and CDR2 FQNNGV. The CDR3 has 13 amino acids. CDR3 DNA sequence: TGTGCCAGCAGCTTAGTGGGAGCAGATACGCAGTATTTT. This translates into CASSLVGADTQYF.

J is TRBJ2-5 and V is TRBV10-2; 8 positions match TRBD1. The CDR3 extends over 16 amino acids. Germline V lookup: CDR1 WSHSY, CDR2 SAAADI. The junction had 6 bases not matched to a gene; V was cut back by 0 bases and J by 3 bases. CDR3 nucleotides: TGCGCCAGCAGTGAGTCTTTTTGGACAGGGAAAGAGACCCAGTACTTC. Its protein product is CASSESFWTGKETQYF.

The chain carries TRBV10-2 and TRBJ1-2; D not certain. V shed 7 bases and J shed 7 bases, with 16 bases lying between them. The CDR3 has 13 residues. From germline, CDR1 is WSHSY and CDR2 SAAADI. The DNA for the CDR3 is TGCGCCAGCACTCCCGACGGCGCGGCTGGCTACACCTTC. Translated, it gives CASTPDGAAGYTF.